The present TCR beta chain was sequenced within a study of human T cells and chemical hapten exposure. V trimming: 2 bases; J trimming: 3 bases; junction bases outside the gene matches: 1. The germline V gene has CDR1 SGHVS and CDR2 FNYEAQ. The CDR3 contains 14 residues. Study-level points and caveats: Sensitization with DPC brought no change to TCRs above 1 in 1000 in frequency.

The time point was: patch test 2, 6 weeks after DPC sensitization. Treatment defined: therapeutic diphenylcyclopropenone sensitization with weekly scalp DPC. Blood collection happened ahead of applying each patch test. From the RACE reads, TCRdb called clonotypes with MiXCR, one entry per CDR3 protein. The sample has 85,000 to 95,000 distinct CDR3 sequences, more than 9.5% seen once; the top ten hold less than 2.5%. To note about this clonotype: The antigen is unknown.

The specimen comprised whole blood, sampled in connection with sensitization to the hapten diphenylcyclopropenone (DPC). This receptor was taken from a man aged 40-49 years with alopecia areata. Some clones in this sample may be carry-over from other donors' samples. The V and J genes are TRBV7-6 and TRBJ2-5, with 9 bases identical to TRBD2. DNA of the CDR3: TGTGCCAGCAGCTTACTAGCGGGAAAAGAGACCCAGTACTTC. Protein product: CASSLLAGKETQYF.